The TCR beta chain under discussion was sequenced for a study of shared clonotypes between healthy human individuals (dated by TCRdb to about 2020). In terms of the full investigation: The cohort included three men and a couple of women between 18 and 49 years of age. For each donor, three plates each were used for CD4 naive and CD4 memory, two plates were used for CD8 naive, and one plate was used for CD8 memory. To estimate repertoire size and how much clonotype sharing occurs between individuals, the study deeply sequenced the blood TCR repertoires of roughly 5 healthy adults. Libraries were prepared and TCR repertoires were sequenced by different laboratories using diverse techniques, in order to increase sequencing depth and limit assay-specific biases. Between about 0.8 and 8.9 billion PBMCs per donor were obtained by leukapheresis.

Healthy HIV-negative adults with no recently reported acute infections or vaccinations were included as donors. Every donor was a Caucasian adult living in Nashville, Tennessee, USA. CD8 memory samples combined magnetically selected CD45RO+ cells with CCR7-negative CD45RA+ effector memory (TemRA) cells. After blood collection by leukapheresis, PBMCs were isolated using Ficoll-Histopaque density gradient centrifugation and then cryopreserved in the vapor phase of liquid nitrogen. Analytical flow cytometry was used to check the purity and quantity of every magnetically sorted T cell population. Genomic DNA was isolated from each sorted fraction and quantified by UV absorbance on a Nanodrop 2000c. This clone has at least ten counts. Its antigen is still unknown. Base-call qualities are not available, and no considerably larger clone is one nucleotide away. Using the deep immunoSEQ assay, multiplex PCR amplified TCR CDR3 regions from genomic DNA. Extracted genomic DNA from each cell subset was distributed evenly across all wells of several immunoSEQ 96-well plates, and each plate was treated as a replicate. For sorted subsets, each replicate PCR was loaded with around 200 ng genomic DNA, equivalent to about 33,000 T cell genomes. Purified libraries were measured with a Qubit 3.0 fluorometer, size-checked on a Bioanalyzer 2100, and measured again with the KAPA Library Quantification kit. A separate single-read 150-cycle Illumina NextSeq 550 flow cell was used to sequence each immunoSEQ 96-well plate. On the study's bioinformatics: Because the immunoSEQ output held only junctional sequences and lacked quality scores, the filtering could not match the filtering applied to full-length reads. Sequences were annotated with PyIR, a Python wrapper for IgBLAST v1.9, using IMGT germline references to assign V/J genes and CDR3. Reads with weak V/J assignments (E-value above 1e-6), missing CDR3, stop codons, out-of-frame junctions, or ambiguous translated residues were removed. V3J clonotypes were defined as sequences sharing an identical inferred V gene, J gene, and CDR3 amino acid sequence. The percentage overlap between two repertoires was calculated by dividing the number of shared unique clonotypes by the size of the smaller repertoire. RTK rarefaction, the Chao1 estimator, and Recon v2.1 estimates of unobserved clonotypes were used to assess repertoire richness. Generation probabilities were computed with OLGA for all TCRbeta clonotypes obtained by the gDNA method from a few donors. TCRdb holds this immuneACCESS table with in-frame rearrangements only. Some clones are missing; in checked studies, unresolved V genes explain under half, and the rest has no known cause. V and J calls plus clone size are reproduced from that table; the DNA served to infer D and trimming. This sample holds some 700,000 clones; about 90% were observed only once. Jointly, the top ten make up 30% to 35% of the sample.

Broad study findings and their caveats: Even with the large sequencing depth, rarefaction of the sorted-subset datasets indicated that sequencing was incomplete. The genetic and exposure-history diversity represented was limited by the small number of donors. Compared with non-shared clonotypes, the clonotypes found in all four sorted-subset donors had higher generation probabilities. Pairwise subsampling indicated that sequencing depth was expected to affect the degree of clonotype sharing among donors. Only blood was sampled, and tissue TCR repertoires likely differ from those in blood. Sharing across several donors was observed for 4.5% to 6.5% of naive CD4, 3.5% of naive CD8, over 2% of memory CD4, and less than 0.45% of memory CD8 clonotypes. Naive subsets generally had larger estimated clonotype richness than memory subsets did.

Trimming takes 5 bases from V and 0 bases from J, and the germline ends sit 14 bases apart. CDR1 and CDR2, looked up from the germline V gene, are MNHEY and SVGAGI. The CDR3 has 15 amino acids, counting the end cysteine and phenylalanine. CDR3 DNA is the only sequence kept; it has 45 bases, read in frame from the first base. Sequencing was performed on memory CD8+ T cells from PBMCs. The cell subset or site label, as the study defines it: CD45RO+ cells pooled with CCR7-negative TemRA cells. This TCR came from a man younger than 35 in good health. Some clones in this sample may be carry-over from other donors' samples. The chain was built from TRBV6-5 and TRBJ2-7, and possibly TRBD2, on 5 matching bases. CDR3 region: CASSPAGQSSYEQYF. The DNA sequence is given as TGTGCCAGCAGTCCCGCGGGCCAGAGCTCCTACGAGCAGTACTTC.